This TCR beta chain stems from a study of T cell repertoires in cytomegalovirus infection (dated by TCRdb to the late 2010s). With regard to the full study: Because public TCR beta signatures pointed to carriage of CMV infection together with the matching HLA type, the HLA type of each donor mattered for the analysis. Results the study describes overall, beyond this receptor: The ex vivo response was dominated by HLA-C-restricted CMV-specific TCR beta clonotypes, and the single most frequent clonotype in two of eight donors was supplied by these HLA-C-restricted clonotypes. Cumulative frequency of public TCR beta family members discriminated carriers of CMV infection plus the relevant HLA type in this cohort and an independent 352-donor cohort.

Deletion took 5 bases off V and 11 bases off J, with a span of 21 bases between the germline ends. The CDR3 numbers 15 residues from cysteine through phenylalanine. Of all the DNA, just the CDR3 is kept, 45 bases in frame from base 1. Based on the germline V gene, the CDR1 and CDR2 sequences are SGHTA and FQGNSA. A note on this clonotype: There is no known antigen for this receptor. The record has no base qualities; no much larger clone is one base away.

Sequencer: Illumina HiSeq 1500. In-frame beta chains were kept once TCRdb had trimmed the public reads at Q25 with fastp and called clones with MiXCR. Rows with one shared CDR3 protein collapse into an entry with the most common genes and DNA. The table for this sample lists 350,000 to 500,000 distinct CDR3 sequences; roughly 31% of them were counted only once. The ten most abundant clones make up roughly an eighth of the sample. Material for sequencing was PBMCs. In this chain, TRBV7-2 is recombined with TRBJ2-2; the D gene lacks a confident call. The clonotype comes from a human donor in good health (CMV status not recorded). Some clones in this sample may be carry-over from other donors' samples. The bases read TGTGCCAGCAGCCGTAAGACGGATCCCACTATAGAGCTGTTTTTT. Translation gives CASSRKTDPTIELFF.